The 22 T cell receptor beta chains below all came from one sample that was sequenced in a study of blood T cell repertoires in COVID-19. Libraries were prepared by immunoSEQ multiplex PCR; TCRdb keeps only in-frame clonotypes and omits some of them. The sample includes around 78,000 clones, roughly 86% of them seen just once. The sequencing sample was made of peripheral blood. The receptors here all came from a woman aged 55-69 years with acute or convalescent COVID-19.

The V call is TRBV9, the J call TRBJ2-2, with D possibly matching TRBD1 (5 bases). Germline V gene sequence: CDR1 SGDLS, CDR2 YYNGEE. The CDR3 is 15 amino acids. Trimming pared 3 bases from V and 2 bases from J, leaving 11 bases between. CDR3 nucleotides: TGTGCCAGCAGCGAGGAGACAGCTAACACCGGGGAGCTGTTTTTT. Protein: CASSEETANTGELFF.

This clone has a single count. This rearrangement joins TRBV5-4 to TRBJ2-5; TRBD1 agrees at 8 bases. The V gene end was trimmed by 0 bases and the J gene end by 4 bases; junction bases not matched to a gene: 8. This CDR3 region has 16 residues. CDR1 SGHNT and CDR2 YYREEE come from the germline V gene (reference sequence). For the CDR3, the DNA is TGTGCCAGCAGCTTGGGTGGCAGGGGGCTTACAGAGACCCAGTACTTC. It codes for CASSLGGRGLTETQYF.

V gene TRBV5-1 combines with J gene TRBJ2-7; TRBD1 agrees at 12 bases. In germline, CDR1 is SGHRS, CDR2 YFSETQ. V lost 4 bases, J lost 7 bases, and 12 bases stayed unmatched. The CDR3 length is 16 residues. CDR3 residues: CASSPEPGQGAEEQYF. DNA of the CDR3: TGCGCCAGCAGCCCCGAACCGGGACAGGGGGCTGAGGAGCAGTACTTC.

This sequence joins TRBV7-2 and TRBJ2-1, with TRBD2 matching over 7 bases. Germline values: CDR1 SGHTA, CDR2 FQGNSA. This CDR3 is 16 amino acids long. V dropped 2 bases and J dropped 6; count of bases not matched to a gene: 10. CDR3 in amino acids: CASSLIPGTNFNEQFF. DNA for the CDR3: TGTGCCAGCAGCTTAATCCCCGGGACTAATTTCAATGAGCAGTTCTTC.

The gene calls are TRBV29-1 and TRBJ2-7, with 9 bases identical to TRBD1. The germline V gene encodes CDR1 SQVTM and CDR2 ANQGSEA. V lost 5 bases to trimming and J lost 5 bases; unmatched junction nucleotides: 7. The CDR3 totals 13 residues. Written as DNA, the CDR3 is TGCAGCGTTCCCGGGACAGGGAATCACGAGCAGTACTTC. It specifies CSVPGTGNHEQYF.

The CDR3 DNA reads TGTGCCAGCAGCGCGGGGACTAGTCCTCAGACCCAGTACTTC. It is translated as CASSAGTSPQTQYF. The chain is built from TRBV5-8 and TRBJ2-5, with 8 nucleotides matching TRBD2. The length of the CDR3 is 14 residues. Germline-derived CDR1 and CDR2 are SGHTS and YDEGEE. V lost 4 bases and J lost 6; bases outside the gene matches: 8.

The rearrangement joins TRBV30 to TRBJ1-6; D gene ambiguous. From germline, CDR1 is GTSNPN and CDR2 SVGIG (reference sequence). The V end was cut by 1 base, the J end by 3 bases, with 16 bases between. The CDR3 sequence is 17 residues long. The CDR3 DNA sequence: TGTGCCTGGAGTGCAATCGACACTAGGATCTATAATTCACCCCTCCACTTT. It translates to CAWSAIDTRIYNSPLHF.

This chain links TRBV28 with TRBJ2-3, with TRBD2 matching 7 bases. The germline CDR1 and CDR2 sequences are MDHEN and SYDVKM. This CDR3 comprises 13 residues. Trimming cost V 7 bases and J 5 bases; bases outside gene matches: 6. CDR3 in amino acids: CASIAGVGDTQYF. The DNA of the CDR3 is TGTGCCAGCATTGCGGGAGTTGGAGATACGCAGTATTTT.

The V and J genes are TRBV20-1 and TRBJ2-5; TRBD1 is a possible D gene (6 bases). CDR1 and CDR2 from the germline V gene are DFQATT and SNEGSKA (reference sequence). The V gene lost 3 bases and the J gene lost 5 bases, with 16 bases spanning the gap. This CDR3 spans 14 amino acids. The CDR3 DNA reads TGCAGTGCTAGTTACGCACAGGGTCGGGAGACCCAGTACTTC. It specifies CSASYAQGRETQYF.

The gene calls are TRBV7-9 and TRBJ1-1; 8 nucleotides line up with TRBD1. From germline, CDR1 is SEHNR and CDR2 FQNEAQ (reference sequence). Losses at the gene ends were 1 base for V and 2 bases for J; bases not matched to a gene: 3. The CDR3 is 15 residues long. CDR3 coding DNA: TGTGCCAGCAGCTTAGATGGACAGGGCAACACTGAAGCTTTCTTT. Amino acid sequence: CASSLDGQGNTEAFF.

J is TRBJ2-1 and V is TRBV27; D may be TRBD2 (6 bases). The germline V and J ends were trimmed by 3 bases and 0 bases, with 12 bases remaining between them. Germline assignment: CDR1 MNHEY and CDR2 SMNVEV (reference sequence). The CDR3 has 16 residues. The CDR3 DNA reads TGTGCCAGCAGTTTCTCGGCGGGGAGCTCCTACAATGAGCAGTTCTTC. Translation: CASSFSAGSSYNEQFF.

The chain recombines TRBV29-1 with TRBJ2-1, with D unclear. The CDR3 loop spans 13 amino acids. Germline assignment: CDR1 SQVTM and CDR2 ANQGSEA. V dropped 4 bases and J dropped 8 bases, with 15 bases sitting between them. The CDR3 sequence: CSVGLGGRYEQFF. Here the CDR3 DNA reads TGCAGCGTTGGGCTAGGCGGTAGGTATGAGCAGTTCTTC.

The chain recombines TRBV3-1 (or the pseudogene TRBV3-2) with TRBJ2-2, with TRBD1 matching 10 bases. The CDR3 has 15 amino acids. CDR1 is LGHDT, CDR2 YNNKEL, per germline (reference sequence). V was clipped by 5 bases and J by 9 bases; unmatched bases: 9. The CDR3 is CASSLRTGGGRELFF. As DNA, the CDR3 is TGTGCCAGCAGCTTACGGACAGGGGGGGGCCGGGAGCTGTTTTTT.

The chain is built from TRBV7-3 and TRBJ2-1, with D possibly being TRBD2 (7 bases). The germline V and J ends were trimmed by 8 bases and 4 bases, with 15 bases remaining between them. Germline CDR1 SGHTA, CDR2 FQGTGA. This CDR3 contains 14 residues. The CDR3 nucleotides are TGTGCCAGCTCCCTAGGGGGGGTATACAATGAGCAGTTCTTC. Translation: CASSLGGVYNEQFF.

This rearrangement joins TRBV9 to TRBJ1-6; D is perhaps TRBD1 (6 bases). Germline-derived CDR1 and CDR2 are SGDLS and YYNGEE. This CDR3 has 16 amino acids. Trimming stripped 4 bases from V and 6 bases from J, with 17 bases between. In DNA, the CDR3 is TGTGCCAGCAGCTTAGGAGGGGGAAGTTTTAATTCACCCCTCCACTTT. It yields the protein CASSLGGGSFNSPLHF.

The gene calls are TRBV7-2 and TRBJ2-5; 7 nucleotides match TRBD2. Germline V CDR1 and CDR2: SGHTA, FQGNSA. The CDR3 is made up of 17 amino acids. V was pared by 5 bases and J by 4 bases, with 16 bases of the junction left unmatched. The chain's CDR3 is CASSLGTVGGGAETQYF. CDR3 DNA sequence: TGTGCCAGCAGCCTAGGGACGGTAGGCGGGGGTGCAGAGACCCAGTACTTC.

This rearrangement joins TRBV7-2 to TRBJ1-1, with 7 nucleotides matching TRBD1. The CDR3 spans 12 residues. Germline V gives CDR1 SGHTA, CDR2 FQGNSA. Unmatched junction bases numbered 6, after V lost 3 bases and J lost 11 bases. CDR3 in amino acids: CASSFETGRAFF. The CDR3 DNA reads TGTGCCAGCAGCTTTGAGACAGGGAGGGCTTTCTTT.

V is TRBV29-1 and J is TRBJ1-1; 7 bases agree with TRBD1. This CDR3 region has 17 residues. V was clipped by 7 bases and J by 0 bases; unmatched bases: 17. CDR1 and CDR2 from the germline V gene are SQVTM and ANQGSEA. CDR3 DNA sequence: TGCAGCGCCCGAGGCGTTTACCAGGGGGTCATGAACACTGAAGCTTTCTTT. It codes for CSARGVYQGVMNTEAFF.

The chain has TRBV6-4 and TRBJ2-1; TRBD2 matches at 8 bases. This CDR3 region has 15 residues. After removal of 11 bases from V and 3 bases from J, the junction contained 12 bases not matched to a gene. Germline CDR1 reads MRHNA; CDR2 reads SNTAGT. The CDR3 is CASRRVAGYYNEQFF. The CDR3 coding sequence is TGTGCCTCCCGACGGGTAGCGGGGTACTACAATGAGCAGTTCTTC.

The CDR3 is CASSYREGWEQFF. The CDR3 region has the DNA TGCGCCAGCAGCTACCGGGAAGGGTGGGAGCAGTTCTTC. V gene TRBV5-1 combines with J gene TRBJ2-1; possibly TRBD2 for D (5 bases). Per the germline V gene, CDR1 is SGHRS and CDR2 is YFSETQ. The CDR3 is made up of 13 amino acids. With 3 bases removed from V and 10 bases from J, the gap between germline ends came to 14 bases.

This clone was seen a handful of times. The chain uses TRBV6-2 or TRBV6-3 and TRBJ1-5; 11 positions match TRBD1. Trimming removed 5 bases from V and 15 bases from J; junction bases left unmatched: 12. The CDR3 length is 14 residues. Germline V gives CDR1 MNHEY, CDR2 SVGEGT. CDR3 bases: TGTGCCAGCAGTCAGAGGACAGGGGGCTTAGTTCCGCATTTT. Translating it yields CASSQRTGGLVPHF.

V and J are TRBV6-5 and TRBJ2-7; 9 bases match TRBD1. The germline V gene has CDR1 MNHEY and CDR2 SVGAGI. The CDR3 spans 14 residues. The V segment lost 6 bases and the J segment 4 bases; nucleotides outside the gene matches: 7. CDR3 loop: CASSAGTGIYEQYF. The CDR3, as DNA: TGTGCCAGCAGCGCCGGGACAGGGATATACGAGCAGTACTTC.